These T cell receptor beta chains were read from a single sample in a study of blood T cell repertoires in COVID-19. The data were produced by immunoSEQ multiplex PCR, yet TCRdb's version contains in-frame clones alone and is incomplete. The data contain 450,000 or so clones, about 90% of them singletons. The material sequenced was peripheral blood. The receptors were sampled from a man aged 18-30 years with COVID-19, enrolled during active disease. The CDR3 runs from the conserved cysteine through the conserved F or W. Fields, in order: V gene, clone size, D gene, J gene, CDR3 DNA, CDR3 protein. D genes are given only for firm matches. The listing skips clone size in some rows; elsewhere it reads once, few, many or a size class.

V gene: TRBV7-9; clone size: few; D gene: TRBD1; J gene: TRBJ1-2; CDR3 DNA: TGTGCCAGCAGCCCAGGGGGACAGGGGGGAGTGGTCTATGGCTACACCTTC; CDR3 protein: CASSPGGQGGVVYGYTF
V gene: TRBV3-1/TRBV3-2; clone size: NA; D gene: TRBD2; J gene: TRBJ2-1; CDR3 DNA: TGTGCCAGCAGCCAAGCGGGGGGGTATGAGCAGTTCTTC; CDR3 protein: CASSQAGGYEQFF
V gene: TRBV5-8; clone size: NA; D gene: NA; J gene: TRBJ2-3; CDR3 DNA: TGTGCCAGCAGCTCCCACGATCGTGTCTACACAGATACGCAGTATTTT; CDR3 protein: CASSSHDRVYTDTQYF
V gene: TRBV5-3; clone size: NA; D gene: TRBD2; J gene: TRBJ2-5; CDR3 DNA: TGTGCCAGAAGCCGAGGACTAGCGGGGCAAGAGACCCAGTACTTC; CDR3 protein: CARSRGLAGQETQYF
V gene: TRBV2; clone size: NA; D gene: NA; J gene: TRBJ2-7; CDR3 DNA: TGTGCCAGCAGTGTAGAAGCTCCCGGCTACGAGCAGTACTTC; CDR3 protein: CASSVEAPGYEQYF
V gene: TRBV5-4; clone size: NA; D gene: NA; J gene: TRBJ1-5; CDR3 DNA: TGTGCCAGCAGCGCGGACAGTAGCAATCAGCCCCAGCATTTT; CDR3 protein: CASSADSSNQPQHF
V gene: TRBV19; clone size: once; D gene: TRBD2; J gene: TRBJ2-3; CDR3 DNA: TGTGCCAGTACCCCTGGACTAGCGGGCCCCAGGGATACGCAGTATTTT; CDR3 protein: CASTPGLAGPRDTQYF
V gene: TRBV19; clone size: NA; D gene: NA; J gene: TRBJ2-5; CDR3 DNA: TGTGCCAGTAGTATAGATCTTACAACGGAGACCCAGTACTTC; CDR3 protein: CASSIDLTTETQYF
V gene: TRBV7-2; clone size: NA; D gene: TRBD1; J gene: TRBJ1-5; CDR3 DNA: TGTGCCAGCAGCCCCGCTTGGACAGGGGGTTTTAGCAATCAGCCCCAGCATTTT; CDR3 protein: CASSPAWTGGFSNQPQHF
V gene: TRBV5-4; clone size: few; D gene: TRBD1; J gene: TRBJ1-6; CDR3 DNA: TGTGCCAGCAGCTTGGTGGGGGGACAGGGGAATTCACCCCTCCACTTT; CDR3 protein: CASSLVGGQGNSPLHF
V gene: TRBV3-1/TRBV3-2; clone size: NA; D gene: TRBD2; J gene: TRBJ2-1; CDR3 DNA: TGTGCCAGCAGCCAAGATTGGCTAGCGGGAGAAATTGGCAATGAGCAGTTCTTC; CDR3 protein: CASSQDWLAGEIGNEQFF
V gene: TRBV5-8; clone size: NA; D gene: NA; J gene: TRBJ1-1; CDR3 DNA: TGTGCCAGCAGCTTGGTAGTGAACACTGAAGCTTTCTTT; CDR3 protein: CASSLVVNTEAFF
V gene: TRBV4-1; clone size: once; D gene: NA; J gene: TRBJ1-6; CDR3 DNA: TGCGCCAGCAGCTTCCCGACAGGATCCTCACCCCTCCACTTT; CDR3 protein: CASSFPTGSSPLHF
V gene: TRBV6-5; clone size: NA; D gene: NA; J gene: TRBJ2-7; CDR3 DNA: TGTGCCAGCAGTTCCCCTAGAGGCAGAACCTACGAGCAGTACTTC; CDR3 protein: CASSSPRGRTYEQYF
V gene: TRBV5-1; clone size: NA; D gene: TRBD1; J gene: TRBJ2-1; CDR3 DNA: TGCGCCAGCAGCCTAACGGGCCCAGGGGGTGAGCAGTTCTTC; CDR3 protein: CASSLTGPGGEQFF
V gene: TRBV2; clone size: NA; D gene: TRBD1; J gene: TRBJ1-2; CDR3 DNA: TGTGCCAGCAGTGAACGGTGGACAGGGGAAGGCTACACCTTC; CDR3 protein: CASSERWTGEGYTF
V gene: TRBV29-1; clone size: NA; D gene: NA; J gene: TRBJ2-5; CDR3 DNA: TGCAGCGTTTTCGGGGGAGGAGAGACCCAGTACTTC; CDR3 protein: CSVFGGGETQYF
V gene: TRBV5-5; clone size: NA; D gene: NA; J gene: TRBJ2-7; CDR3 DNA: TGTGCCAGCAGCTTGGTCGGTAGCTCCTACGAGCAGTACTTC; CDR3 protein: CASSLVGSSYEQYF
V gene: TRBV7-9; clone size: NA; D gene: TRBD1; J gene: TRBJ2-2; CDR3 DNA: TGTGCCAGCACCACAGTTCAGGGGGCTGTAACCGGGGAGCTGTTTTTT; CDR3 protein: CASTTVQGAVTGELFF
V gene: TRBV6-5; clone size: once; D gene: TRBD2; J gene: TRBJ2-1; CDR3 DNA: TGTGCCAGCAGACCCGGGGGGGCGGTTGAGCAGTTCTTC; CDR3 protein: CASRPGGAVEQFF
V gene: TRBV3-1/TRBV3-2; clone size: NA; D gene: NA; J gene: TRBJ2-5; CDR3 DNA: TGTGCCAGCAGCCAAGGGGGCCTAGCGAACCAAGAGACCCAGTACTTC; CDR3 protein: CASSQGGLANQETQYF
V gene: TRBV18; clone size: NA; D gene: TRBD1; J gene: TRBJ2-1; CDR3 DNA: TGTGCCAGCTCAACCGGGACAGACAATGAGCAGTTCTTC; CDR3 protein: CASSTGTDNEQFF
V gene: TRBV24-1; clone size: NA; D gene: NA; J gene: TRBJ2-1; CDR3 DNA: TGTGCCACCAGGCCCAGCGGATCCTCCAATGAGCAGTTCTTC; CDR3 protein: CATRPSGSSNEQFF
V gene: TRBV30; clone size: NA; D gene: NA; J gene: TRBJ1-6; CDR3 DNA: TGTGCCTGGATACCTCGGGGAGGGCACCTCCACTTT; CDR3 protein: CAWIPRGGHLHF
V gene: TRBV29-1; clone size: NA; D gene: NA; J gene: TRBJ1-1; CDR3 DNA: TGCAGCGTTCAACCGGACACAGAAGCTTTCTTT; CDR3 protein: CSVQPDTEAFF
V gene: TRBV4-2; clone size: NA; D gene: TRBD2; J gene: TRBJ2-7; CDR3 DNA: TGTGCCAGCAGCCAAGATATCACTAGCGGGCATTACGAGCAGTACTTC; CDR3 protein: CASSQDITSGHYEQYF
V gene: TRBV27; clone size: NA; D gene: NA; J gene: TRBJ2-1; CDR3 DNA: TGTGCCAGCAGTTTTCGAAGCTACTACAATGAGCAGTTCTTC; CDR3 protein: CASSFRSYYNEQFF
V gene: TRBV3-1/TRBV3-2; clone size: once; D gene: NA; J gene: TRBJ1-1; CDR3 DNA: TGTGCCAGCAGCCAAGAGCAGGGTTGGACTGAAGCTTTCTTT; CDR3 protein: CASSQEQGWTEAFF
V gene: TRBV19; clone size: NA; D gene: NA; J gene: TRBJ2-5; CDR3 DNA: TGTGCCAGTAGTATGGGCCCGGAGACCCAGTACTTC; CDR3 protein: CASSMGPETQYF
V gene: TRBV6-5; clone size: NA; D gene: TRBD1; J gene: TRBJ2-5; CDR3 DNA: TGTGCCAGCAGTTACTGGGACAGTAACCAAGAGACCCAGTACTTC; CDR3 protein: CASSYWDSNQETQYF
V gene: TRBV7-6; clone size: NA; D gene: TRBD2; J gene: TRBJ2-7; CDR3 DNA: TGTGCCAGCAGCTCCGGACTAGCGGGATTTGAGCAGTACTTC; CDR3 protein: CASSSGLAGFEQYF
V gene: TRBV19; clone size: once; D gene: TRBD1; J gene: TRBJ2-2; CDR3 DNA: TGTGCCAGTAGCTGGACAGGGGGAAACACCGGGGAGCTGTTTTTT; CDR3 protein: CASSWTGGNTGELFF
V gene: TRBV3-1/TRBV3-2; clone size: once; D gene: NA; J gene: TRBJ1-1; CDR3 DNA: TGTGCCAGCAGCCAAGATGGAGGGACTGAAGCTTTCTTT; CDR3 protein: CASSQDGGTEAFF
V gene: TRBV6-1; clone size: NA; D gene: TRBD1; J gene: TRBJ1-1; CDR3 DNA: TGTGCCAGCAGTGTAGGGACAGGGGTTTTGAGCACTGAAGCTTTCTTT; CDR3 protein: CASSVGTGVLSTEAFF
V gene: TRBV28; clone size: once; D gene: NA; J gene: TRBJ2-7; CDR3 DNA: TGTGCCAGCAGTACCACCTGGGCCGAACAGTACTTC; CDR3 protein: CASSTTWAEQYF
V gene: TRBV10-3; clone size: NA; D gene: TRBD2; J gene: TRBJ2-5; CDR3 DNA: TGTGCCATCAGTGTGGGGGGAGGGGTCCAAGAGACCCAGTACTTC; CDR3 protein: CAISVGGGVQETQYF
V gene: TRBV5-1; clone size: NA; D gene: NA; J gene: TRBJ2-5; CDR3 DNA: TGCGCCAGCAGCTTATCTGGCAGGGGGGATGTGGAGACCCAGTACTTC; CDR3 protein: CASSLSGRGDVETQYF
V gene: TRBV21-1; clone size: NA; D gene: NA; J gene: TRBJ2-1; CDR3 DNA: TGTGCCAGCAGCAAACTTTCGCCCCTGCGGGAGAGCTTCTACAATGAGCAGTTCTTC; CDR3 protein: CASSKLSPLRESFYNEQFF
V gene: TRBV14; clone size: few; D gene: NA; J gene: TRBJ2-2; CDR3 DNA: TGTGCCAGCAGCCAATGGACTGCCACCGGGGAGCTGTTTTTT; CDR3 protein: CASSQWTATGELFF
V gene: TRBV15; clone size: NA; D gene: TRBD2; J gene: TRBJ2-1; CDR3 DNA: TGTGCCACCAGCAGAGATGGACTAGCGGGGGGATTTGACAATGAGCAGTTCTTC; CDR3 protein: CATSRDGLAGGFDNEQFF
V gene: TRBV5-4; clone size: NA; D gene: NA; J gene: TRBJ2-5; CDR3 DNA: TGTGCCAGCAGCTTTGAAGCTTACCAAGAGACCCAGTACTTC; CDR3 protein: CASSFEAYQETQYF
V gene: TRBV4-1; clone size: NA; D gene: TRBD1; J gene: TRBJ2-7; CDR3 DNA: TGCGCCAGCAGCCCAACCGGGACAGGGCAATACGAGCAGTACTTC; CDR3 protein: CASSPTGTGQYEQYF
V gene: TRBV5-1; clone size: NA; D gene: NA; J gene: TRBJ1-5; CDR3 DNA: TGCGCCAGGCACAGGGTGGGGTGCAATCAGCCCCAGCATTTT; CDR3 protein: CARHRVGCNQPQHF
V gene: TRBV6-6; clone size: once; D gene: TRBD2; J gene: TRBJ2-2; CDR3 DNA: TGTGCCAGCAGGCCTCTAGCGGGGGGATGGGCCGGGGAGCTGTTTTTT; CDR3 protein: CASRPLAGGWAGELFF
V gene: TRBV7-9; clone size: NA; D gene: NA; J gene: TRBJ1-5; CDR3 DNA: TGTGCCAGCAGCTTAGCGCATAGGACACCCCAGCATTTT; CDR3 protein: CASSLAHRTPQHF
V gene: TRBV6-5; clone size: NA; D gene: NA; J gene: TRBJ2-3; CDR3 DNA: TGTGCCAGCAGTTCCGATCGGCGGTACACAGATACGCAGTATTTT; CDR3 protein: CASSSDRRYTDTQYF
V gene: TRBV3-1/TRBV3-2; clone size: NA; D gene: NA; J gene: TRBJ1-3; CDR3 DNA: TGTGCCAGCAGCCCACCCGCCCGGGTTTTTGGAAACACCATATATTTT; CDR3 protein: CASSPPARVFGNTIYF
V gene: TRBV28; clone size: once; D gene: TRBD1; J gene: TRBJ2-7; CDR3 DNA: TGTGCCAGTAGTGACAGGGACGAGCAGTACTTC; CDR3 protein: CASSDRDEQYF
V gene: TRBV29-1; clone size: NA; D gene: NA; J gene: TRBJ2-6; CDR3 DNA: TGCAGCGTTGAATACAGACCTCCCTCTGGGGCCAACGTCCTGACTTTC; CDR3 protein: CSVEYRPPSGANVLTF
V gene: TRBV7-9; clone size: NA; D gene: TRBD2; J gene: TRBJ2-3; CDR3 DNA: TGTGCCAGCGCCGAAGCGGGAGTAAATACGCAGTATTTT; CDR3 protein: CASAEAGVNTQYF
V gene: TRBV9; clone size: NA; D gene: TRBD2; J gene: TRBJ2-1; CDR3 DNA: TGTGCCAGCAGCTCCAGGACTAGCGGGACCGCTAATGAGCAGTTCTTC; CDR3 protein: CASSSRTSGTANEQFF
V gene: TRBV6-5; clone size: once; D gene: NA; J gene: TRBJ1-1; CDR3 DNA: TGTGCCAGCAGGGGGGCACAGCCTTTCACTGAAGCTTTCTTT; CDR3 protein: CASRGAQPFTEAFF
V gene: TRBV7-9; clone size: NA; D gene: NA; J gene: TRBJ1-1; CDR3 DNA: TGTGCCAGCAGCTTAGAGGGACAAAACACTGAAGCTTTCTTT; CDR3 protein: CASSLEGQNTEAFF
V gene: TRBV2; clone size: NA; D gene: NA; J gene: TRBJ1-5; CDR3 DNA: TGTGCCAGCACCGGACAAACTAATCAGCCCCAGCATTTT; CDR3 protein: CASTGQTNQPQHF
V gene: TRBV6-2/TRBV6-3; clone size: NA; D gene: NA; J gene: TRBJ1-5; CDR3 DNA: TGTGCCAGCAGTTACTCGAGGGGGGGTGGCAATCAGCCCCAGCATTTT; CDR3 protein: CASSYSRGGGNQPQHF
V gene: TRBV11-3; clone size: once; D gene: TRBD2; J gene: TRBJ2-1; CDR3 DNA: TGTGCCAGCAGCTTAGGGACTAGCGGGTCCAATGAGCAGTTCTTC; CDR3 protein: CASSLGTSGSNEQFF
V gene: TRBV7-7; clone size: NA; D gene: TRBD1; J gene: TRBJ2-5; CDR3 DNA: TGTGCCAGCAGCTTATACGGGACAGGGACCCAAGAGACCCAGTACTTC; CDR3 protein: CASSLYGTGTQETQYF